Below, 22 T cell receptor beta chains from the same sample are listed, as sequenced in a study of blood T cell repertoires in COVID-19. Using immunoSEQ multiplex PCR, the repertoire was profiled, and TCRdb retains in-frame clones only, with some absent. Here the sample spans tens of thousands of clones, roughly 90% being singletons. The sequenced material came from peripheral blood. These receptors were obtained from a man aged 80 or over with acute or convalescent COVID-19.

The chain is built from TRBV7-8 and TRBJ1-4, with 8 nucleotides matching TRBD1. The CDR3 is 15 residues long. Trimming cost V 3 bases and J 4 bases; bases outside gene matches: 4. Germline CDR1 and CDR2: SGHVS and FQNEAQ. The CDR3 here is CASSFTGGRNEKLFF. The CDR3 coding sequence is TGTGCCAGCAGCTTCACAGGGGGACGTAATGAAAAACTGTTTTTT.

V gene TRBV27 combines with J gene TRBJ2-5; 12 bases match TRBD2. V lost 6 bases, J lost 2 bases, and 4 bases stayed unmatched. Germline V gene data show CDR1 as MNHEY and CDR2 as SMNVEV (reference sequence). This CDR3 spans 15 amino acids. The CDR3 is CASRQLAGGQETQYF. The DNA for the CDR3 is TGTGCCAGCAGACAACTAGCGGGGGGACAAGAGACCCAGTACTTC.

This chain uses TRBV9 with TRBJ2-3; D is perhaps TRBD1 (6 bases). The germline V and J ends were trimmed by 3 bases and 1 base, with 15 bases remaining between them. Germline-derived CDR1 and CDR2 are SGDLS and YYNGEE. The CDR3 runs 16 residues. The CDR3 nucleotides read TGTGCCAGCAGCGGGGGTTCTACAGGGCGCACAGATACGCAGTATTTT. Translated, it gives CASSGGSTGRTDTQYF. Using reference TRBV9 and TRBJ2-3 for the parts outside the CDR3, the full variable domain is DSGVTQTPKHLITATGQRVTLRCSPRSGDLSVYWYQQSLDQGLQFLIQYYNGEERAKGNILERFSAQQFPDLHSELNLSSLELGDSALYFCASSGGSTGRTDTQYFGPGTRLTVL.

The V call is TRBV5-1, the J call TRBJ1-2; 7 bases fit TRBD1. The V and J ends lost 1 base and 4 bases, in that order; junction bases with no gene match: 7. This CDR3 is 15 amino acids long. The germline V gene has CDR1 SGHRS and CDR2 YFSETQ. The CDR3 here is CASSLTGQEGYGYTF. The DNA for the CDR3 is TGCGCCAGCAGCTTGACCGGACAGGAGGGCTATGGCTACACCTTC.

This sequence joins TRBV30 and TRBJ2-3; 9 bases are shared with TRBD1. The germline V gene encodes CDR1 GTSNPN and CDR2 SVGIG (reference sequence). V lost 0 bases, J lost 0 bases, and 4 bases stayed unmatched. This CDR3 contains 16 residues. The CDR3 is CAWSVGDRVSTDTQYF. The DNA for the CDR3 is TGTGCCTGGAGTGTAGGGGACAGGGTTAGCACAGATACGCAGTATTTT.

The chain employs TRBV6-5 and TRBJ2-7, with 9 bases that match TRBD1. Looked up from germline, CDR1 is MNHEY and CDR2 is SVGAGI. The CDR3 runs 15 residues. With 6 bases clipped from V and 1 base from J, the junction kept 7 bases outside the gene matches. CDR3 residues: CASRRPGQGSYEQYF. CDR3 coding DNA: TGTGCCAGCAGACGACCTGGACAGGGGTCCTACGAGCAGTACTTC.

The DNA of the CDR3 is TGTGCCAGCAGCCCTAGGGGGAGCTCCTACGAGCAGTACTTC. This translates into CASSPRGSSYEQYF. V gene TRBV6-2 or TRBV6-3 combines with J gene TRBJ2-7, with a weak D call TRBD1 (6 bases). This CDR3 contains 14 residues. CDR1 is MNHEY and CDR2 is SVGEGT in the germline V gene. With 6 bases removed from V and 0 bases from J, the gap between germline ends came to 12 bases.

The chain has TRBV6-1 and TRBJ1-1; D is ambiguous. V was clipped by 1 base and J by 0 bases, with 3 bases between them. Germline V CDR1 and CDR2: MNHNS, SASEGT. The CDR3 sequence is 13 residues long. The CDR3, as DNA: TGTGCCAGCAGTGAAGTAATGAACACTGAAGCTTTCTTT. Translated, it gives CASSEVMNTEAFF.

This clone was detected only once. This chain links TRBV5-6 with TRBJ2-3; 8 bases are shared with TRBD2. J gave up 6 bases and V 2 bases, and 5 bases lay outside the gene matches. Germline CDR1 SGHDT, CDR2 YYEEEE. The length of the CDR3 is 14 residues. CDR3: CASSLAGVPDTQYF. CDR3 bases: TGTGCCAGCAGCTTAGCGGGGGTCCCGGATACGCAGTATTTT.

The J gene is TRBJ2-5, the V gene TRBV6-5; the D gene is possibly TRBD2 (5 bases). V lost 10 bases to trimming and J lost 1 base, with 13 bases between them. Germline assignment: CDR1 MNHEY and CDR2 SVGAGI. The CDR3 totals 13 residues. This CDR3 reads CATQESGQETQYF. In DNA, the CDR3 is TGTGCCACCCAGGAGAGCGGCCAAGAGACCCAGTACTTC.

Only one count was recorded for this clone. V usage is TRBV5-6 and J usage is TRBJ1-6, with TRBD1 as a possible D gene (5 bases). Germline loops: CDR1 SGHDT, CDR2 YYEEEE. The CDR3 is 13 residues long. V was trimmed by 5 bases and J by 8 bases, leaving 11 bases between them. CDR3 amino acids: CASRWGVDSPLHF. As DNA, the CDR3 is TGTGCCAGCAGATGGGGCGTCGATTCACCCCTCCACTTT. The full variable domain, its missing parts supplied by reference TRBV5-6 and TRBJ1-6, is DAGVTQSPTHLIKTRGQQVTLRCSPKSGHDTVSWYQQALGQGPQFIFQYYEEEERQRGNFPDRFSGHQFPNYSSELNVNALLLGDSALYLCASRWGVDSPLHFGNGTRLTVT.

The rearrangement joins TRBV18 to TRBJ2-1; 7 bases match TRBD2. The CDR3 is 16 amino acids. Trimming took 0 bases from V and 6 from J; bases not matched to a gene: 8. In germline, CDR1 is KGHSH, CDR2 LQKENI. The DNA for the CDR3 is TGTGCCAGCTCACCACCTTCGGGAGGTTACGGCAATGAGCAGTTCTTC. This codes for CASSPPSGGYGNEQFF.

This chain joins TRBV11-3 and TRBJ2-2; D ambiguous. The germline V and J ends were trimmed by 1 base and 1 base, with 4 bases remaining between them. This CDR3 is built from 14 residues. In germline, CDR1 is SGHNT, CDR2 YENEEA. The chain's CDR3 is CASSLALNTGELFF. The DNA for the CDR3 is TGTGCCAGCAGCTTAGCCCTGAACACCGGGGAGCTGTTTTTT.

The CDR3 reads CASSMGARGHYEQYF. The CDR3 DNA sequence: TGTGCCAGTAGTATGGGTGCGCGGGGCCACTACGAGCAGTACTTC. The gene calls are TRBV19 and TRBJ2-7; D might be TRBD2 (6 bases). The germline gives CDR1 LNHDA, CDR2 SQIVND (reference sequence). The germline V and J ends were trimmed by 3 bases and 3 bases, with 15 bases remaining between them. The CDR3 extends over 15 amino acids.

This chain's CDR3 is CASSPPRGATYNEQFF. CDR3 coding DNA: TGCGCCAGCAGCCCGCCTCGGGGGGCAACCTACAATGAGCAGTTCTTC. The rearrangement links TRBV4-1 to TRBJ2-1; D is perhaps TRBD2 (7 bases). The CDR3 extends over 16 amino acids. Germline CDR1 is MGHRA and CDR2 is YSYEKL. V dropped 4 bases and J dropped 2 bases, with 15 bases sitting between them.

The V gene is TRBV7-9, the J gene TRBJ1-5; 7 bases agree with TRBD1. The ends lost 4 bases at V and 9 bases at J; junction bases unmatched: 9. Germline V lookup: CDR1 SEHNR, CDR2 FQNEAQ (reference sequence). This CDR3 contains 14 residues. DNA of the CDR3: TGTGCCAGCAGCTCGGACAGGATCGCAGGGCCCCAGCATTTT. It is translated as CASSSDRIAGPQHF. The whole variable domain, filled in from reference TRBV7-9 and TRBJ1-5, reads DTGVSQNPRHKITKRGQNVTFRCDPISEHNRLYWYRQTLGQGPEFLTYFQNEAQLEKSRLLSDRFSAERPKGSFSTLEIQRTEQGDSAMYLCASSSDRIAGPQHFGDGTRLSIL.

The V call is TRBV2, the J call TRBJ1-5, with D hard to call. With 5 bases removed from V and 5 bases from J, the gap between germline ends came to 13 bases. The CDR3 loop spans 14 amino acids. Germline loops: CDR1 SNHLY, CDR2 FYNNEI. The CDR3 bases are TGTGCCAGCAGTAAAGGAGCAGGCGATCAGCCCCAGCATTTT. It is translated as CASSKGAGDQPQHF.

The chain is built from TRBV10-3 and TRBJ1-3; maybe TRBD1 (6 bases). Germline-derived CDR1 and CDR2 are ENHRY and SYGVKD. This CDR3 is built from 14 residues. Trimming removed 8 bases from V and 3 bases from J, with 14 bases in between. The CDR3 nucleotides are TGTGCCATCCGGGACATCCTAGGTGGAAACACCATATATTTT. This codes for CAIRDILGGNTIYF.

This chain connects TRBV28 to TRBJ2-2; 7 nucleotides agree with TRBD2. This CDR3 is built from 17 residues. J gave up 1 base and V 9 bases, and 14 bases lay outside the gene matches. Germline values: CDR1 MDHEN, CDR2 SYDVKM. The CDR3 sequence is CASQFGRGEGNTGELFF. As DNA, the CDR3 is TGTGCCAGTCAGTTTGGGAGAGGGGAGGGGAACACCGGGGAGCTGTTTTTT.

This sequence joins TRBV11-2 and TRBJ2-5; TRBD2 matches 9 bases. This CDR3 spans 14 amino acids. In germline, CDR1 is SGHAT, CDR2 FQNNGV. J was trimmed by 1 base and V by 6 bases; bases with no gene match: 3. CDR3 sequence reads: CASSSAGGQETQYF. As DNA, the CDR3 is TGTGCCAGCAGTTCAGCGGGGGGCCAAGAGACCCAGTACTTC.

The chain joins TRBV6-5 to TRBJ1-1; D is ambiguous. CDR1 is MNHEY and CDR2 is SVGAGI in the germline V gene. V lost 2 bases and J 0 bases, leaving 10 bases between the germline ends. This CDR3 comprises 15 residues. CDR3 region: CASSYGRGLNTEAFF. In DNA, the CDR3 is TGTGCCAGCAGTTACGGGCGGGGATTGAACACTGAAGCTTTCTTT.

This chain joins TRBV18 and TRBJ2-1, with 7 bases fitting TRBD1. The V and J ends lost 2 bases and 6 bases, in that order; junction bases with no gene match: 1. The CDR3 totals 13 residues. Germline-derived CDR1 and CDR2 are KGHSH and LQKENI. The CDR3 spells CASSPGQVNEQFF. The DNA for the CDR3 is TGTGCCAGCTCACCAGGACAGGTCAATGAGCAGTTCTTC.